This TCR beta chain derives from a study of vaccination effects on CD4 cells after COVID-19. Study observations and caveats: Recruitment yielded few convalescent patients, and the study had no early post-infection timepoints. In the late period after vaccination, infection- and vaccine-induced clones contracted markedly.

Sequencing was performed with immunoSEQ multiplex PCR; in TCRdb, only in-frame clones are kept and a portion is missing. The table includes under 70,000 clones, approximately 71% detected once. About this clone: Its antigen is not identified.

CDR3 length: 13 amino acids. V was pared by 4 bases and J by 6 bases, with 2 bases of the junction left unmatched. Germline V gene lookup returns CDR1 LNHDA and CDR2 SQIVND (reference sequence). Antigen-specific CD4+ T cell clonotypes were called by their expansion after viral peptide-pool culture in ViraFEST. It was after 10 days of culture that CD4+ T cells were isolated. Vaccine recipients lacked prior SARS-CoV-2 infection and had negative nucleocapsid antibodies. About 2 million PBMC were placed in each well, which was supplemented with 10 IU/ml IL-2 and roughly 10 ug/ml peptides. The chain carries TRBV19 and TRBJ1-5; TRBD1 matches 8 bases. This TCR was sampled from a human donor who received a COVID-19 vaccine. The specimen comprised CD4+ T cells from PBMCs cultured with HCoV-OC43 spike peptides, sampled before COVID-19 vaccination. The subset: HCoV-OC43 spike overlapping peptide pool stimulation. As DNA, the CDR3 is TGTGCCAGTAGTACCAGGGGGCCTCAGCCCCAGCATTTT. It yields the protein CASSTRGPQPQHF.